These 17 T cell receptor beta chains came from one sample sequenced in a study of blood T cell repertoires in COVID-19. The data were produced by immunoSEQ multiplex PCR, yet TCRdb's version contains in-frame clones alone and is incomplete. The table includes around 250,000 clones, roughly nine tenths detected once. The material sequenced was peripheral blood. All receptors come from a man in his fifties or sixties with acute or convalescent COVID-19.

The CDR3 reads CASSYSIREPDTQYF. CDR3 bases: TGTGCCAGCAGTTACTCGATCCGGGAACCAGATACGCAGTATTTT. This chain connects TRBV6-5 to TRBJ2-3, with D possibly matching TRBD2 (5 bases). The germline V gene encodes CDR1 MNHEY and CDR2 SVGAGI. The V gene lost 0 bases and the J gene lost 4 bases, with 11 bases spanning the gap. The CDR3 sequence is 15 residues long.

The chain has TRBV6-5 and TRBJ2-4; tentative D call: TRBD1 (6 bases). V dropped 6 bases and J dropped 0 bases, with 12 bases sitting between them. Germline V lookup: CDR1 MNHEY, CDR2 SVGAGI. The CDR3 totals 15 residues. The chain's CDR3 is CASSRGQLAKNIQYF. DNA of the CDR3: TGTGCCAGCAGCCGAGGACAGCTAGCCAAAAACATTCAGTACTTC.

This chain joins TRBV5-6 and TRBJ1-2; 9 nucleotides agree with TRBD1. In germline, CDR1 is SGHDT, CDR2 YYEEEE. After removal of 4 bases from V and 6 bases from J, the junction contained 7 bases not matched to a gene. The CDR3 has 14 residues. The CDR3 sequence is CASSPGTGTNGYTF. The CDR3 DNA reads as TGTGCCAGCAGCCCCGGGACAGGGACTAATGGCTACACCTTC.

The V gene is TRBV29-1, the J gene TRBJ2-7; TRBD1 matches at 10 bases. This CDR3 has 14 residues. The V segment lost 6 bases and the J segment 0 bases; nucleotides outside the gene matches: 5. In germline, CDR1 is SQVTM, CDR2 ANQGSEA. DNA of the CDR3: TGCAGCGTATCCGGGACAGGGGTCTCCTACGAGCAGTACTTC. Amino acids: CSVSGTGVSYEQYF.

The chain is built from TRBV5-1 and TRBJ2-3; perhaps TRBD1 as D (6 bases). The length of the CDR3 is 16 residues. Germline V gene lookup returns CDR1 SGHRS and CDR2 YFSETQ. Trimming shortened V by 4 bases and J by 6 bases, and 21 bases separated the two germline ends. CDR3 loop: CASSPRSESRGDTQYF. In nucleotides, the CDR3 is TGCGCCAGCAGCCCGAGATCAGAGTCGAGGGGGGATACGCAGTATTTT.

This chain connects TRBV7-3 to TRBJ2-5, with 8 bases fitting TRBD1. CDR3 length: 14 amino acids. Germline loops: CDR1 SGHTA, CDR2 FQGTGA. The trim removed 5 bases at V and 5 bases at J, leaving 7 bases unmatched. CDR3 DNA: TGTGCCAGCAGCCCACAGGGGGGAGTTGAGACCCAGTACTTC. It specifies CASSPQGGVETQYF.

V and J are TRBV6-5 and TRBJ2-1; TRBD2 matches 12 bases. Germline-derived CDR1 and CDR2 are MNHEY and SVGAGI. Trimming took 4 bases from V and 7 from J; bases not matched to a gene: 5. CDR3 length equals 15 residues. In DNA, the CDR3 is TGTGCCAGCAGTTCTCGGACTAGCGGGATGAATGAGCAGTTCTTC. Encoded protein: CASSSRTSGMNEQFF.

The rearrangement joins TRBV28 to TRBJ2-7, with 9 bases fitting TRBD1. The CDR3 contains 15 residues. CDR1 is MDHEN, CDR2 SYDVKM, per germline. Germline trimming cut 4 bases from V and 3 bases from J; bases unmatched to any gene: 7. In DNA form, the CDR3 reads TGTGCCAGCAGTTCAACCGGGACAGGGTTCTACGAGCAGTACTTC. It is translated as CASSSTGTGFYEQYF.

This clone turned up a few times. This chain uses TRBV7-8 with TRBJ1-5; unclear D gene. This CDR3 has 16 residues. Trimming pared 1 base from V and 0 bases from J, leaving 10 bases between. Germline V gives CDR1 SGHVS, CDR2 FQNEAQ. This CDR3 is CASSLGAMNSNQPQHF. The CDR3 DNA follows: TGTGCCAGCAGCTTAGGGGCAATGAATAGCAATCAGCCCCAGCATTTT.

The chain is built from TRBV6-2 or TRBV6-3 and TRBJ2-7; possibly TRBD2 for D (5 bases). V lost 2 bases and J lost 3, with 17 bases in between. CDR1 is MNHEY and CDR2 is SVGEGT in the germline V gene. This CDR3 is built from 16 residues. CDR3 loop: CASSYPGERLNYEQYF. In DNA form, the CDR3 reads TGTGCCAGCAGTTACCCCGGGGAACGGCTTAACTACGAGCAGTACTTC.

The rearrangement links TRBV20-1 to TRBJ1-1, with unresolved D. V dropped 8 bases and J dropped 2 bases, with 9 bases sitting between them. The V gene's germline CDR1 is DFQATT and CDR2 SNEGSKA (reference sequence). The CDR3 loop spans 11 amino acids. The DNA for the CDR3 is TGCAGTCTACAGCCTAACACTGAAGCTTTCTTT. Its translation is CSLQPNTEAFF.

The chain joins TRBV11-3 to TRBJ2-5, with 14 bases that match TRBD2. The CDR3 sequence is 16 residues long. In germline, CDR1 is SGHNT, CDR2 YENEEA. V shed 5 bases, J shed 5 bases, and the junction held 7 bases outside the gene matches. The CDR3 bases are TGTGCCAGCAGCCGGGGGACTAGCGGGAGAGTGGAGACCCAGTACTTC. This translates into CASSRGTSGRVETQYF.

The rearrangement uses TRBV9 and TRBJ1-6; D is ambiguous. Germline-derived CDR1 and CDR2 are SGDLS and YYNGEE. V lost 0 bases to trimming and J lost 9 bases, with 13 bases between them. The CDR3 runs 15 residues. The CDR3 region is CASSVGWARSSPLHF. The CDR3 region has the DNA TGTGCCAGCAGCGTAGGGTGGGCTCGCTCTTCACCCCTCCACTTT. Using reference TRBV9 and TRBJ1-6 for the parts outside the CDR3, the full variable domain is DSGVTQTPKHLITATGQRVTLRCSPRSGDLSVYWYQQSLDQGLQFLIQYYNGEERAKGNILERFSAQQFPDLHSELNLSSLELGDSALYFCASSVGWARSSPLHFGNGTRLTVT.

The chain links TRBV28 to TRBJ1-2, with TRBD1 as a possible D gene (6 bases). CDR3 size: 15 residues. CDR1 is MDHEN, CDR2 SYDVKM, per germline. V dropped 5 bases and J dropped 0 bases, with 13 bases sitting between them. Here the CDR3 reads CASSARTVANYGYTF. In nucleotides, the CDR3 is TGTGCCAGCAGTGCCCGGACAGTAGCTAACTATGGCTACACCTTC.

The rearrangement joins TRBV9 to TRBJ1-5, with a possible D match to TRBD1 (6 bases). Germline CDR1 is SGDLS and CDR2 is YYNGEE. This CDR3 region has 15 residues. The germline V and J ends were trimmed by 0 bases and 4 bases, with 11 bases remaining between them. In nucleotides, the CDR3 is TGTGCCAGCAGCGTAGGACAGGCTGAGAATCAGCCCCAGCATTTT. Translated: CASSVGQAENQPQHF.

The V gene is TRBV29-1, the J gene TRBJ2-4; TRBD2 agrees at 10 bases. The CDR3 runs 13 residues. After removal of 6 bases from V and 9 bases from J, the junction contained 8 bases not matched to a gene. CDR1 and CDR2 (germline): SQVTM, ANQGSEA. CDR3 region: CSVELAGVGIQYF. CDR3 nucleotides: TGCAGCGTGGAGCTAGCGGGAGTAGGCATTCAGTACTTC.

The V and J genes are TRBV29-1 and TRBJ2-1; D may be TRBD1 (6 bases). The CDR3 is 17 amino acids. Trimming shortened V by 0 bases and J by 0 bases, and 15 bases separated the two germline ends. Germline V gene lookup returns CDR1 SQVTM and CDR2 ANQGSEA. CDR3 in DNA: TGCAGCGTTGAAGATCGAGGGGGAAAGAGCTCCTACAATGAGCAGTTCTTC. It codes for CSVEDRGGKSSYNEQFF.